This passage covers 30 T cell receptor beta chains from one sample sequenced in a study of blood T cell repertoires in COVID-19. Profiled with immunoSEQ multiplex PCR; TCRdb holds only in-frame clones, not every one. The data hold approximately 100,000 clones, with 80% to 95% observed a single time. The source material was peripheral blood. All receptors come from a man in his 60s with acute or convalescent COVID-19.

In DNA form, the CDR3 reads TGCAGCGTTGCGGACAGGGGAGTTTTCACAGATACGCAGTATTTT. It specifies CSVADRGVFTDTQYF. The chain combines TRBV29-1 with TRBJ2-3; 9 bases align to TRBD1. CDR3 length: 15 residues. Germline V gives CDR1 SQVTM, CDR2 ANQGSEA. Germline trimming cut 4 bases from V and 2 bases from J; bases unmatched to any gene: 7.

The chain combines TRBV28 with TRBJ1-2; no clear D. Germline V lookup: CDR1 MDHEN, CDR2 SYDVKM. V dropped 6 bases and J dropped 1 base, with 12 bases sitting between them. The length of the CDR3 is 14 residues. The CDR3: CASRVNGVNYGYTF. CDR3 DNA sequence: TGTGCCAGCAGGGTTAACGGAGTTAACTATGGCTACACCTTC.

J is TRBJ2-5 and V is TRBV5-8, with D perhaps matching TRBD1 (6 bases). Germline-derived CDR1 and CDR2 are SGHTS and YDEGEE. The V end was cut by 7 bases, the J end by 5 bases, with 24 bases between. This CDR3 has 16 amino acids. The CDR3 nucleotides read TGTGCCAGCTCAGCAGCGAACAGGGTGCATCGGGAGACCCAGTACTTC. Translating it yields CASSAANRVHRETQYF. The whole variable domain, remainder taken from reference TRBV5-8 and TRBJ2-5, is EAGVTQSPTHLIKTRGQQATLRCSPISGHTSVYWYQQALGLGLQFLLWYDEGEERNRGNFPPRFSGRQFPNYSSELNVNALELEDSALYLCASSAANRVHRETQYFGPGTRLLVL.

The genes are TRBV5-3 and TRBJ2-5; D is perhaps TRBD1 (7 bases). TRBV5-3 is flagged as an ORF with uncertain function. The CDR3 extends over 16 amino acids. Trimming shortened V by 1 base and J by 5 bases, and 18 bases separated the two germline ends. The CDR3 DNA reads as TGTGCCAGAAGCTTGTGGAGGGGGCGAGTCGGGGAGACCCAGTACTTC. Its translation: CARSLWRGRVGETQYF.

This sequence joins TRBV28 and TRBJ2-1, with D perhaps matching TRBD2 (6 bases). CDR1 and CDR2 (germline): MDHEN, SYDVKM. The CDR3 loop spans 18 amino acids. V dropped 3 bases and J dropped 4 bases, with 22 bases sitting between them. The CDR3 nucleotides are TGTGCCAGCAGTTTTTCGGGGGTAATGAAGGTTGGGTACAATGAGCAGTTCTTC. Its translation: CASSFSGVMKVGYNEQFF.

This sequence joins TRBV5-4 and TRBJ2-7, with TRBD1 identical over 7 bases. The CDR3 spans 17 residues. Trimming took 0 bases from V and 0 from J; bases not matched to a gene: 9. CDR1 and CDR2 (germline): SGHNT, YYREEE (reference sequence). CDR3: CASSLEGGAFPSYEQYF. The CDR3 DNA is TGTGCCAGCAGCTTGGAAGGGGGCGCTTTCCCCTCCTACGAGCAGTACTTC.

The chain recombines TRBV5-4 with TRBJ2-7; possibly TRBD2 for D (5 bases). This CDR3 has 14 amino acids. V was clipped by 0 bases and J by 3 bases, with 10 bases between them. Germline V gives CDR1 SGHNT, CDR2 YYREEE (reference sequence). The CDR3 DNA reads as TGTGCCAGCAGCTTGGACCCCGGGGTCTACGAGCAGTACTTC. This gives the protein CASSLDPGVYEQYF. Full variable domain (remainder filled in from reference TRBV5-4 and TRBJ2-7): ETGVTQSPTHLIKTRGQQVTLRCSSQSGHNTVSWYQQALGQGPQFIFQYYREEENGRGNFPPRFSGLQFPNYSSELNVNALELDDSALYLCASSLDPGVYEQYFGPGTRLTVT.

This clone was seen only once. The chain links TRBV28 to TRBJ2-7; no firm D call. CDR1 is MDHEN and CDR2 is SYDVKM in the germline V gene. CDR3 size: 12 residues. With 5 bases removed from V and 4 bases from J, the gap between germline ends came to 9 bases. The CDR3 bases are TGTGCCAGCAGTCCAGGCCGATACGAGCAGTACTTC. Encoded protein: CASSPGRYEQYF.

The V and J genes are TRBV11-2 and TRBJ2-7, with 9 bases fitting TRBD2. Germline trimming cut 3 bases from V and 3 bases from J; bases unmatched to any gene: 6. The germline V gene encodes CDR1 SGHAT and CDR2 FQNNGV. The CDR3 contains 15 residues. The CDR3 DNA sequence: TGTGCCAGCAGCTTCGGTGCTAGCGGGGTCTACGAGCAGTACTTC. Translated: CASSFGASGVYEQYF.

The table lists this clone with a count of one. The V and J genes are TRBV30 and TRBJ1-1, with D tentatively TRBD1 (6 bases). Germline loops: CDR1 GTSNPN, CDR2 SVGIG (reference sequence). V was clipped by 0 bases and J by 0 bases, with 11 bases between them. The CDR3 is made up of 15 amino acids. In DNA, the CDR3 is TGTGCCTGGAGTGTACCGGACAGCATGAACACTGAAGCTTTCTTT. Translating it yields CAWSVPDSMNTEAFF.

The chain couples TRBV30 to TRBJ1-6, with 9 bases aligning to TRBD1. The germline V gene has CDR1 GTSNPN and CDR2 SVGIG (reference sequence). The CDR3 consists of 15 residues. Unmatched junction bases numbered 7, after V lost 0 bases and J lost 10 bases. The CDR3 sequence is CAWSVRETGGSPLHF. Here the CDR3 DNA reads TGTGCCTGGAGTGTACGGGAGACAGGGGGATCACCCCTCCACTTT.

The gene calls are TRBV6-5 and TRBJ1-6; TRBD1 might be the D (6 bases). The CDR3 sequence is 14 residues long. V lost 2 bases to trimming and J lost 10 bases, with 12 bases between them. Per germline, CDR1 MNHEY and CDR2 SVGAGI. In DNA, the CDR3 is TGTGCCAGCAGTTACGGGGGCGACGGCTCACCCCTCCACTTT. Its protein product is CASSYGGDGSPLHF.

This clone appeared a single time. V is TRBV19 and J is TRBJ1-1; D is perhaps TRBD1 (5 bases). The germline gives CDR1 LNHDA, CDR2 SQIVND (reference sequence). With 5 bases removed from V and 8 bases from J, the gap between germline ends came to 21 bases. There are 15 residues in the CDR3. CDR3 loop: CASSARQSVPREAFF. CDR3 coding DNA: TGTGCCAGTAGTGCAAGACAGTCGGTTCCGAGAGAAGCTTTCTTT.

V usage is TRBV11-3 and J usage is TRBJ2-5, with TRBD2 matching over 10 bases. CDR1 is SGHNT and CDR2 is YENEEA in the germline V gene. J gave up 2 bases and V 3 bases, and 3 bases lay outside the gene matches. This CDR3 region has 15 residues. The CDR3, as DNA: TGTGCCAGCAGCTTCCGGACTAGCGGACAAGAGACCCAGTACTTC. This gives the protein CASSFRTSGQETQYF.

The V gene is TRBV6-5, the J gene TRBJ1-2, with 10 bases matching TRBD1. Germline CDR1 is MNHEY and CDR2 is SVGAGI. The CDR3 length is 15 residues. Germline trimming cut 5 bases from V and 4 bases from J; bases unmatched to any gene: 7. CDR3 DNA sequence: TGTGCCAGCAGTACCCGGGGACAGGGGTCCTATGGCTACACCTTC. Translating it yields CASSTRGQGSYGYTF.

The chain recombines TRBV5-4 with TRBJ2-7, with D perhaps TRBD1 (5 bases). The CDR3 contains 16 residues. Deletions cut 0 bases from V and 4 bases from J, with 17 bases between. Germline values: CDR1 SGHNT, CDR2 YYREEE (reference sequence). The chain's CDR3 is CASSLEGHPARYEQYV. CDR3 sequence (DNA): TGTGCCAGCAGCTTGGAGGGGCACCCCGCGCGATACGAGCAGTACGTC.

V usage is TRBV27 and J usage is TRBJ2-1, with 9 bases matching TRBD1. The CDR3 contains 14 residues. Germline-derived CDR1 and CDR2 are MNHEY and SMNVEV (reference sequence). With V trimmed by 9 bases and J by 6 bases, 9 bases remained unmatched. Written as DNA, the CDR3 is TGTGCCAGTACCACAGGGGGCGTTATCAATGAGCAGTTCTTC. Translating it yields CASTTGGVINEQFF.

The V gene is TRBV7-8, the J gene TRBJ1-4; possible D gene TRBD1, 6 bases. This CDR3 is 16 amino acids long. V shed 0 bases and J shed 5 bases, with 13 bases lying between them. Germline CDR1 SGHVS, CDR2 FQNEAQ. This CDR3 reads CASSLASGTLNEKLFF. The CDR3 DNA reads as TGTGCCAGCAGCTTAGCCTCCGGGACATTAAATGAAAAACTGTTTTTT.

The CDR3 spells CASSHAGGFSYEQYF. DNA for the CDR3: TGCGCCAGCAGCCACGCGGGTGGGTTCTCCTACGAGCAGTACTTC. The chain recombines TRBV4-1 with TRBJ2-7; TRBD2 might be the D (5 bases). CDR3 length: 15 residues. Germline-derived CDR1 and CDR2 are MGHRA and YSYEKL. The V and J ends lost 3 bases and 0 bases respectively, with 12 bases between them.

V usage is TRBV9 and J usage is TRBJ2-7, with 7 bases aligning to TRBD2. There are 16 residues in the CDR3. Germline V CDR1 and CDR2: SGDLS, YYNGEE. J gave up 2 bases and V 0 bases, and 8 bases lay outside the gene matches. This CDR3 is CASSVAGGEGTYEQYF. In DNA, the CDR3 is TGTGCCAGCAGCGTAGCCGGAGGGGAGGGGACCTACGAGCAGTACTTC.

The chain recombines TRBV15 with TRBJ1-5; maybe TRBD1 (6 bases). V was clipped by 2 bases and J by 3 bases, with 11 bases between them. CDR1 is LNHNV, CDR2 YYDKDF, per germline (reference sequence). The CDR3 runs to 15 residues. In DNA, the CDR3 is TGTGCCACCAGCAGATTACGGGACACCAATCAGCCCCAGCATTTT. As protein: CATSRLRDTNQPQHF.

CDR3 protein: CASSPKGQTPYGYTF. The CDR3 DNA is TGTGCCAGCAGTCCGAAGGGACAGACACCGTATGGCTACACCTTC. The J gene is TRBJ1-2, the V gene TRBV7-2, with 7 bases that match TRBD1. The germline V gene encodes CDR1 SGHTA and CDR2 FQGNSA. V shed 6 bases and J 5 bases; nucleotides not matched to a gene: 12. The CDR3 has 15 residues.

CDR3 amino acids: CASSYGPPGGGYTF. The CDR3 DNA reads as TGTGCCAGCAGTTACGGGCCGCCGGGGGGGGGCTACACCTTC. This chain connects TRBV6-5 to TRBJ1-2, with D tentatively TRBD1 (5 bases). The CDR3 has 14 residues. V was shortened by 2 bases and J by 8 bases, with 15 bases between the two germline ends. The germline CDR1 and CDR2 sequences are MNHEY and SVGAGI.

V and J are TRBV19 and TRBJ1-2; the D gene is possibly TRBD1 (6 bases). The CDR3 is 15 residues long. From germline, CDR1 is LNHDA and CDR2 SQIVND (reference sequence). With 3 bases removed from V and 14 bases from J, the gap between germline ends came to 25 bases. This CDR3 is CASSIDPSAGVRGTF. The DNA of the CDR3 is TGTGCCAGTAGTATCGATCCTTCGGCAGGGGTGCGTGGGACCTTC.

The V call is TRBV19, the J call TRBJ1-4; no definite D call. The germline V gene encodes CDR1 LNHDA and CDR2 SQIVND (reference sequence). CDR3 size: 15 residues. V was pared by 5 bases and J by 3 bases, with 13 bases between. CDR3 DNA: TGTGCCAGTAGTTCCCGGGTGCTGGCTAATGAAAAACTGTTTTTT. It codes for CASSSRVLANEKLFF.

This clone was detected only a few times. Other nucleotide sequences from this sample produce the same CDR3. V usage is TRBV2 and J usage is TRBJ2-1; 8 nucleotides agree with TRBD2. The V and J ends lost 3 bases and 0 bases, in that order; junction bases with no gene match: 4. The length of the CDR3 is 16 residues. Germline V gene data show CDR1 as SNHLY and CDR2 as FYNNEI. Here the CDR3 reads CASSEAGTSSYNEQFF. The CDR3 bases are TGTGCCAGCAGTGAGGCGGGGACTAGCTCCTACAATGAGCAGTTCTTC.

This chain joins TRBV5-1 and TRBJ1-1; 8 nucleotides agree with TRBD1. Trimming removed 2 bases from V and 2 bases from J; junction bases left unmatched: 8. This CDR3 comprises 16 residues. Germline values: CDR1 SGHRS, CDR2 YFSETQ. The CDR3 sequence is CASSFLGQGRNTEAFF. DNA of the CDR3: TGCGCCAGCAGCTTCCTTGGACAGGGAAGAAACACTGAAGCTTTCTTT.

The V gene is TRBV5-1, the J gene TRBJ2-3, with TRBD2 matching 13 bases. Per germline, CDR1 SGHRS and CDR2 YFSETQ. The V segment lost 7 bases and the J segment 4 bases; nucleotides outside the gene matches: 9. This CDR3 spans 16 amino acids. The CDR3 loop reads CASDLLAGGPSDTQYF. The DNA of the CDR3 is TGCGCCAGCGACCTACTAGCGGGAGGGCCGTCAGATACGCAGTATTTT.

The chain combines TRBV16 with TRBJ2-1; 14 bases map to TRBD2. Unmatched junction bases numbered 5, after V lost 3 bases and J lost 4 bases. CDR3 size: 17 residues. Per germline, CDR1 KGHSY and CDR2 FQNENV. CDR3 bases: TGTGCCAGCAGCCACGGACTAGCGGGAGGACGATACAATGAGCAGTTCTTC. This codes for CASSHGLAGGRYNEQFF.

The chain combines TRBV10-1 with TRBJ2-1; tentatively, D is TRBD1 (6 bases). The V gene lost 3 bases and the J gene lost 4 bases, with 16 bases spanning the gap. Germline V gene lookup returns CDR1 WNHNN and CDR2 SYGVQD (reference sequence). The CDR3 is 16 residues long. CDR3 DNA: TGCGCCAGCAGTGAAGTTCGAGACAGGCCATACAATGAGCAGTTCTTC. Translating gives CASSEVRDRPYNEQFF.